This T cell receptor (beta chain) was observed in a study of T cells in Graves' hyperthyroidism and ophthalmopathy. The CDR3 consists of 13 residues. Germline CDR1 LNHDA, CDR2 SQIVND (reference sequence). V lost 5 bases to trimming and J lost 2 bases, with 9 bases between them. Ophthalmopathy in the patients scored at least 3 on Clinical Activity Score and at least 4 on NOSPECS grade, lasting under 3 months. Exclusion of patients followed from uncontrolled infection, other autoimmune disease, pregnancy or lactation. The PBMCs were taken from less than 11 ml of fresh peripheral blood. In this sample, this clonotype turned up many times. What it binds is not known. General observations from the study: Among clonotypes expanded in thyroid above 0.001, most were also found in blood.

The CDR3 regions of TCR beta were amplified from RNA transcripts. The primer set for the first-round RT-PCR of the TCR CDR3 was HTBI. TCRdb redid the calling of the multiplex PCR reads with MiXCR, one entry per CDR3 protein. The sample has roughly 380,000 distinct CDR3 sequences; about a sixth are singletons. The sequence was collected from a woman aged 40-49 years with Graves' ophthalmopathy. The chain links TRBV19 to TRBJ2-5; a weak D match, TRBD1 (5 bases). The specimen sequenced was blood. CDR3: CASSLDKQETQYF. The DNA for the CDR3 is TGTGCCAGTAGTTTGGACAAACAAGAGACCCAGTACTTC.